This TCR beta chain was profiled in a study of T-cell reconstitution after alpha-beta-depleted transplantation in children. Construction of the TCRbeta library involved unique molecular identifiers. MiXCR was run by TCRdb on the PCR reads, yielding one entry per CDR3 protein. The sample shows around 250,000 distinct CDR3 sequences, about 25% of them seen only once. This clonotype occurred a few times. The specimen comprised PBMCs, sampled before TCRalphabeta/CD19-depleted stem cell transplant. The sequence came from a girl aged 2 to 10 with Fanconi anemia, due to receive a stem cell transplant.

The CDR3, as DNA: TGCAGTGCACCTACAGGGCCCTACGAGCAGTACTTC. It codes for CSAPTGPYEQYF. This chain links TRBV20-1 with TRBJ2-7; the D gene is possibly TRBD1 (6 bases). From germline, CDR1 is DFQATT and CDR2 SNEGSKA (reference sequence). The CDR3 has 12 amino acids. Trimming removed 6 bases from V and 2 bases from J, with 11 bases in between.